Sequencing of this T cell receptor (beta chain) was carried out in a study of cytomegalovirus exposure and HLA in healthy donors. Overall study context: There were about 85 million unique TCRs (from HLA-typed donors) in an early data release. Broader study findings: There were reportedly fewer N-insertions in an Asian-associated ancestry cluster than the approximately 670-donor mean, in a later analysis. Sequencing probably produced one cluster of sequence variants that were highly shared.

Donors were nominally healthy when sampled, though unrecorded immune exposures were likely. V lost 5 bases and J 5 bases, leaving 15 bases between the germline ends. The CDR3 extends over 14 amino acids. CDR1 is SGHTA and CDR2 is FQGTGA in the germline V gene. With 60 Vbeta and 13 Jbeta primers, the PCR was carried out. Produced via immunoSEQ multiplex PCR; TCRdb's table is partial and in-frame only. Among 120,000 to 150,000 clones listed, approximately 78% were seen once. Worth noting for this clone: The antigen is unknown.

V usage is TRBV7-3 and J usage is TRBJ2-5; D possibly corresponds to TRBD2 (5 bases). Input material: PBMCs. This TCR was sampled from a man in his forties or fifties in good health and CMV-seropositive. The CDR3 reads CASSRSGARETQYF. For the CDR3, the DNA is TGTGCCAGCAGCCGGAGCGGAGCCCGGGAGACCCAGTACTTC.